The entry below gives a single TCR beta chain sequence along with its context. Its target is unknown. This sample stems from a study of cytomegalovirus exposure and HLA in healthy donors. V was cut by 1 base and J by 2 bases, with 8 bases left in between. The CDR3 is 14 amino acids. CDR1 and CDR2 (germline): LGHNA, YNFKEQ. This PCR relied on a set of 60 Vbeta primers and 13 Jbeta primers. TCRdb keeps only in-frame clones here, not all; method: immunoSEQ multiplex PCR. The sample records under 150,000 clones, more than 60% being singletons. Study-level points and caveats: According to reports, the classifier identified cytomegalovirus status with high specificity and sensitivity. Analysis was carried out at a later point, and it linked a missense DCLRE1C variant to TCR beta V- and J-gene trimming. Most of the TCR beta V segments (in an earlier analysis) were productive either about 87% or about 30% of the time.

The source material was PBMCs. The chain couples TRBV4-2 to TRBJ1-2; no firm D call. The receptor was derived from a middle-aged woman in good health and CMV-seronegative. CDR3 amino acids: CASSQGAENYGYTF. CDR3 in DNA: TGTGCCAGCAGCCAAGGTGCAGAAAACTATGGCTACACCTTC.